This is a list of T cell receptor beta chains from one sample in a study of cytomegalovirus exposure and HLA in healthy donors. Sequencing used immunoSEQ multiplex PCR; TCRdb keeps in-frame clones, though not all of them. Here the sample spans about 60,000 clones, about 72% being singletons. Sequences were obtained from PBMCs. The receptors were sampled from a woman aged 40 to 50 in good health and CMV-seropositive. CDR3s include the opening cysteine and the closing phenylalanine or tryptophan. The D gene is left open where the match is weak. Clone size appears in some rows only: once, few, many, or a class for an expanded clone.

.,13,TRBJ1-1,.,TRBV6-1,CASSVMAGTEAFF,TGTGCCAGCAGTGTAATGGCAGGGACTGAAGCTTTCTTT
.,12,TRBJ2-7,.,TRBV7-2,CASSLLGGEQYF,TGTGCCAGCAGCTTATTGGGCGGGGAGCAGTACTTC
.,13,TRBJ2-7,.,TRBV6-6,CASSYSLYYEQYF,TGTGCCAGCAGTTACTCCCTTTATTACGAGCAGTACTTC
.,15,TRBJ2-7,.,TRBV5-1,CASSRDGGQVYEQYF,TGCGCCAGCAGCCGGGATGGGGGACAAGTCTACGAGCAGTACTTC
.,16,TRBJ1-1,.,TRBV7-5,CARSEGQGRGDTEAFF,TGTGCCAGAAGCGAAGGACAGGGAAGGGGGGACACTGAAGCTTTCTTT
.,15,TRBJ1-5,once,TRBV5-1,CASSPGGGSNQPQHF,TGCGCCAGCAGTCCCGGTGGCGGGAGCAATCAGCCCCAGCATTTT
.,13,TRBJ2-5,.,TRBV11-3,CASSPQGQETQYF,TGTGCCAGCAGCCCCCAGGGTCAAGAGACCCAGTACTTC
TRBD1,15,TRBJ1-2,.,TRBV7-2,CASRRQTGVGYGYTF,TGTGCCAGCAGAAGACAGACAGGGGTGGGGTATGGCTACACCTTC
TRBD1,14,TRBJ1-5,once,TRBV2,CASSDHRGNQPQHF,TGTGCCAGCAGTGATCACAGGGGTAATCAGCCCCAGCATTTT
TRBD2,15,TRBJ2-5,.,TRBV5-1,CASSLLMGLGMTQYF,TGCGCCAGCAGCTTGTTAATGGGACTAGGGATGACCCAGTACTTC
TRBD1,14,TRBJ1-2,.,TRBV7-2,CASSSGQGLYGYTF,TGTGCCAGCAGCTCCGGACAGGGACTCTATGGCTACACCTTC
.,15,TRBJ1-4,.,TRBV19,CASSLKGGEREKLFF,TGTGCCAGTAGCCTAAAGGGGGGGGAAAGAGAAAAACTGTTTTTT
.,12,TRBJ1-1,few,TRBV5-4,CASSTTAKEAFF,TGTGCCAGCAGTACGACAGCCAAAGAAGCTTTCTTT
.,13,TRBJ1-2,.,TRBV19,CASSTGVHLGYTF,TGTGCCAGTAGTACGGGAGTTCATTTAGGCTACACCTTC
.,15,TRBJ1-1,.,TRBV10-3,CAIRDRQVGATEAFF,TGTGCCATCAGAGATCGACAGGTTGGGGCCACTGAAGCTTTCTTT
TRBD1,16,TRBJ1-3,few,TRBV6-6,CASTETGKSSGNTIYF,TGTGCCAGCACCGAGACAGGGAAGTCCTCTGGAAACACCATATATTTT